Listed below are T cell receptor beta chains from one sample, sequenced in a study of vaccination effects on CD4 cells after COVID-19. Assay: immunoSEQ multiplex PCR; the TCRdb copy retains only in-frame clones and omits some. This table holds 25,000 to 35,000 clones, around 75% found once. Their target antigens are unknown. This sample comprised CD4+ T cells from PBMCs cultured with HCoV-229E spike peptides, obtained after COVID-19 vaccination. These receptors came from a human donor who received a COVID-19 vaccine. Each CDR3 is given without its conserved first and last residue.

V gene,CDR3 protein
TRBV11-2,ASSLVSSGNTIY
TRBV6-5,ASSSALVSQNEQF
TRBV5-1,ASSLDFDSPLH
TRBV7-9,ASSISGGSAQPQH
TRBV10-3,AISDSGTDNSPLH
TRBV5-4,ASSLSPSAYEQY
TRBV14,ASSQNVLGGLN
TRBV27,ASTPMPWSFGNSPLH
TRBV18,ASSQGQGASYEQY
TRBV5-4,ASSLGRANTEAF
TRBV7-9,ASSLGSLVSNEQF
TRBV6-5,AIDRGNGFETQY
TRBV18,ASSPSNSGNTIY
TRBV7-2,ASSDEFARETQY
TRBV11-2,ASSLDRNQPQH
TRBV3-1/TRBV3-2,ASSPFGQGETQY
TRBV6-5,ASSSYRSLYGYT
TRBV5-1,ASSLSGTSSGANVLT
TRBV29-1,SVEDKWDSQETQY
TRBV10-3,AISAQGARGNNEQF
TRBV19,ASIPNQGANYGYT
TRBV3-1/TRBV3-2,ASSLNPGYEQY
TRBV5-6,ASSFLDGYT
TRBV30,AWSSPGSEAF
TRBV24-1,ATSDREVPTGELF
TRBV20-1,SARGDHEQF
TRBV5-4,ASSFGGGSEAF
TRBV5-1,ASSLGTNSYEQY
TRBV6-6,ASSYSTSYGYT
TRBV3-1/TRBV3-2,ASSRGQGTDHGQPQH
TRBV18,ASSPSRVVRSTEAF
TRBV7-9,ASSSKSGTGWYEQY
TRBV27,ASTPGLHTDTQY
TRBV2,ASSVLSGYT
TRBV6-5,ASSYRWGDEQY
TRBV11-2,ASSSVRYHSYEQY
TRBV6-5,ASKLTSYTQY
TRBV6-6,ASSYGTANNEQF
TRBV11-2,ASSLELATSSMETQY
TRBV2,ASSSGVTEAF
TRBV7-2,ASRVSRGPTGELF
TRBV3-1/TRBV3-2,ASSPDGNTGELF
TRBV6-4,ASSTLQGGDTQY
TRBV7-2,ASSSPSGTETQY
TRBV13,ASSLFTSSYTQY
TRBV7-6,ASSRDASSYNEQF
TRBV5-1,ASSLDGMNTEAF
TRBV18,ASSPLGTGFYEQY
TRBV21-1,ASYQTFRGPTDTQY
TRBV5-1,ASSLDSQNSYEQY
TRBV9,ASSVGRGQNYEQY
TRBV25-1,ASSEGTGGPSPLH
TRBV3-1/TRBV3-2,ASSQDSQGYGYT
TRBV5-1,ASSLAGNNGYT